This passage covers 28 T cell receptor beta chains from one sample sequenced in a study of human T cells and chemical hapten exposure. In TCRdb, the RACE reads were re-called with MiXCR into one record per CDR3 protein. The data contain more than 250,000 distinct CDR3 sequences, about 8.1% of them seen just once; the ten biggest clones take up over 2%. Sample time point: pre-sensitization, week 0. Documented treatment: therapeutic diphenylcyclopropenone sensitization with weekly scalp DPC. This specimen was whole blood, taken in connection with sensitization to the hapten diphenylcyclopropenone (DPC). The receptor set was obtained from a woman aged 40 to 49 with alopecia areata. Some clones in this sample may be carry-over from other donors' samples.

The rearrangement links TRBV5-1 to TRBJ2-6; D not certain. Germline assignment: CDR1 SGHRS and CDR2 YFSETQ. V shed 2 bases and J shed 0 bases, with 6 bases lying between them. The CDR3 sequence is 15 residues long. CDR3 sequence: CASSLSLSGANVLTF. The CDR3 region has the DNA TGCGCCAGCAGCTTATCTCTCTCTGGGGCCAACGTCCTGACTTTC.

This clonotype was observed a few times. The J gene is TRBJ2-4, the V gene TRBV18, with D perhaps given as TRBD1 or TRBD2 (5 bases each). CDR3 length: 14 residues. Germline V gene data show CDR1 as KGHSH and CDR2 as LQKENI. The V end was cut by 1 base, the J end by 5 bases, with 9 bases between. The CDR3 DNA follows: TGTGCCAGCTCACCACGGGACGGGCAAAACATTCAGTACTTC. It translates to CASSPRDGQNIQYF.

This clonotype occurred a few times. V gene TRBV28 combines with J gene TRBJ2-7; no reliable D call. The CDR3 length is 13 residues. CDR1 is MDHEN and CDR2 is SYDVKM in the germline V gene. The V end lost 2 bases, the J end lost 2 bases, and 7 bases lay between the germline ends. CDR3 sequence reads: CASSLRAPYEQYF. The CDR3 DNA sequence: TGTGCCAGCAGTTTACGCGCCCCCTACGAGCAGTACTTC.

This chain links TRBV28 with TRBJ1-1; D might be TRBD1 (5 bases). The CDR3 consists of 14 residues. The ends were cut back, 7 bases at V and 2 bases at J, with 14 bases in the middle. CDR1 is MDHEN and CDR2 is SYDVKM in the germline V gene. The DNA for the CDR3 is TGTGCCAGCACCCACCGACAGTCCAACACTGAAGCTTTCTTT. It codes for CASTHRQSNTEAFF.

The genes are TRBV29-1 and TRBJ2-3; 9 bases are a match to TRBD2. The CDR3 length is 15 residues. With V trimmed by 3 bases and J by 2 bases, 6 bases remained unmatched. Germline CDR1 reads SQVTM; CDR2 reads ANQGSEA. The CDR3 reads CSVDSTSGLTDTQYF. CDR3 bases: TGCAGCGTTGATTCGACTAGCGGACTCACAGATACGCAGTATTTT.

This clonotype showed up just a few times. The J gene is TRBJ2-3, the V gene TRBV7-9; tentatively, D is TRBD1 (5 bases). CDR3 length: 15 residues. CDR1 is SEHNR and CDR2 is FQNEAQ in the germline V gene (reference sequence). V was pared by 5 bases and J by 3 bases, with 15 bases between. The CDR3 DNA reads TGTGCCAGCAGCCGGCCTGGGGCGGTTACAGATACGCAGTATTTT. Its translation is CASSRPGAVTDTQYF.

The chain is built from TRBV28 and TRBJ2-7, with 8 positions matching TRBD1. This CDR3 region has 15 residues. Germline CDR1 is MDHEN and CDR2 is SYDVKM. Trimming cost V 4 bases and J 2 bases; bases outside gene matches: 7. The CDR3 region has the DNA TGTGCCAGCAGTTCCGGACAGGGATATGCCTACGAGCAGTACTTC. Its protein is CASSSGQGYAYEQYF.

CDR3 coding DNA: TGTGCCAGCAGCAGGGCAAACTATGGCTACACCTTC. This encodes CASSRANYGYTF. The J gene is TRBJ1-2, the V gene TRBV28, with a tentative D call TRBD1 (5 bases). Germline V gene sequence: CDR1 MDHEN, CDR2 SYDVKM. This CDR3 spans 12 amino acids. V lost 6 bases and J lost 2, with 7 bases in between.

The chain has TRBV6-2 or TRBV6-3 and TRBJ2-4, with 9 positions matching TRBD1. The CDR3 extends over 17 amino acids. J gave up 9 bases and V 2 bases, and 14 bases lay outside the gene matches. The germline gives CDR1 MNHEY, CDR2 SVGEGT. The CDR3 DNA follows: TGTGCCAGCAGTTACAGTCGGGGACAGGGCGTTCCGGGCATTCAGTACTTC. Translating gives CASSYSRGQGVPGIQYF.

This clonotype appeared many times. J is TRBJ2-5 and V is TRBV18, with D tentatively TRBD2 (5 bases). The CDR3 has 14 amino acids. The V and J ends lost 5 bases and 7 bases respectively, with 17 bases between them. Looked up from germline, CDR1 is KGHSH and CDR2 is LQKENI. CDR3 nucleotides: TGTGCCAGCTCATACGGACCGGGCGAGGGGACCCAGTACTTC. Protein product: CASSYGPGEGTQYF.

This clonotype has a handful of counts. CDR3 DNA: TGCAGTGCCCCCAGGGGCCAAGAGACCCAGTACTTC. Translating gives CSAPRGQETQYF. V gene TRBV20-1 combines with J gene TRBJ2-5, with a possible D match to TRBD1 (6 bases). The germline gives CDR1 DFQATT, CDR2 SNEGSKA (reference sequence). This CDR3 contains 12 residues. Trimming stripped 6 bases from V and 1 base from J, with 9 bases between.

This clonotype was seen a handful of times. The J gene is TRBJ2-3, the V gene TRBV6-9; tentatively, D is TRBD2 (7 bases). The CDR3 is 13 residues long. Between the trimmed V and J ends, which lost 8 bases and 4 bases, there was a span of 13 bases. Germline V gene sequence: CDR1 MNHGY, CDR2 SVAAGI. The CDR3 spells CASQGEGADTQYF. DNA for the CDR3: TGTGCCAGCCAAGGGGAGGGGGCAGATACGCAGTATTTT.

This clonotype was seen a handful of times. The chain couples TRBV5-5 to TRBJ2-7; TRBD1 aligns across 7 bases. With V trimmed by 0 bases and J by 1 base, 7 bases remained unmatched. The CDR3 sequence is 16 residues long. CDR1 SGHKS and CDR2 YYEKEE come from the germline V gene (reference sequence). The CDR3 region is CASSLASRTGSYEQYF. CDR3 nucleotide sequence: TGTGCCAGCAGCTTGGCTTCCCGGACAGGATCCTACGAGCAGTACTTC.

The sample holds a few counts of this clonotype. The V gene is TRBV20-1, the J gene TRBJ2-3; no clear D gene. Germline CDR1 and CDR2: DFQATT and SNEGSKA (reference sequence). V was clipped by 6 bases and J by 2 bases, with 12 bases between them. The CDR3 contains 13 residues. CDR3 sequence: CSASLFFTDTQYF. CDR3 sequence (DNA): TGCAGTGCCTCTTTGTTCTTCACAGATACGCAGTATTTT.

This clonotype was observed many times. The chain is built from TRBV20-1 and TRBJ2-3; D is perhaps TRBD2 (7 bases). The CDR3 is 17 residues long. The germline V and J ends were trimmed by 1 base and 5 bases, with 22 bases remaining between them. Germline-derived CDR1 and CDR2 are DFQATT and SNEGSKA (reference sequence). The CDR3 DNA is TGCAGTGCTAGAGTAGGGGGGGACCCTAAGGGCCAAGATACGCAGTATTTT. Translation gives CSARVGGDPKGQDTQYF.

CDR3 loop: CASSRSGTSGSTDTQYF. In DNA, the CDR3 is TGTGCCAGCAGCCGTTCCGGGACTAGCGGGTCCACAGATACGCAGTATTTT. The V and J genes are TRBV7-2 and TRBJ2-3, with 12 bases aligning to TRBD2. J lost 2 bases, V lost 5 bases, and 8 bases had no gene match. This CDR3 comprises 17 residues. Germline CDR1 is SGHTA and CDR2 is FQGNSA.

This chain uses TRBV7-8 with TRBJ2-1; 8 positions match TRBD2. Germline lookup yields CDR1 SGHVS and CDR2 FQNEAQ. The CDR3 consists of 15 residues. Losses at the gene ends were 3 bases for V and 2 bases for J; bases not matched to a gene: 3. As DNA, the CDR3 is TGTGCCAGCAGCTTGGGACTAGAGCCCTACAATGAGCAGTTCTTC. Translation gives CASSLGLEPYNEQFF.

The gene calls are TRBV11-1 and TRBJ2-2; D is undetermined. The CDR3 is made up of 13 amino acids. The V and J ends lost 2 bases and 9 bases respectively, with 10 bases between them. The V gene's germline CDR1 is SGHAT and CDR2 FQDESV (reference sequence). CDR3 sequence reads: CASSLTLIRELFF. The CDR3 DNA reads as TGTGCCAGCAGCTTAACTCTCATTCGGGAGCTGTTTTTT. Full variable domain (rest looked up from reference TRBV11-1 and TRBJ2-2): EAEVAQSPRYKITEKSQAVAFWCDPISGHATLYWYRQILGQGPELLVQFQDESVVDDSQLPKDRFSAERLKGVDSTLKIQPAELGDSAMYLCASSLTLIRELFFGEGSRLTVL.

This clonotype was counted only a few times. The gene calls are TRBV27 and TRBJ2-2, with 8 positions matching TRBD2. The V gene's germline CDR1 is MNHEY and CDR2 SMNVEV (reference sequence). The J segment lost 5 bases and the V segment lost 7 bases, leaving 9 bases of the junction unmatched. The CDR3 extends over 15 amino acids. CDR3 sequence reads: CASMNGRAGTGELFF. The CDR3 DNA follows: TGTGCCAGCATGAACGGGAGGGCCGGGACCGGGGAGCTGTTTTTT.

V usage is TRBV6-2 or TRBV6-3 and J usage is TRBJ2-5; D is possibly TRBD2 (6 bases). Per the germline V gene, CDR1 is MNHEY and CDR2 is SVGEGT. The CDR3 covers 13 residues. V lost 6 bases, J lost 4 bases, and 12 bases lay in between. The CDR3 region has the DNA TGTGCCAGCAGATTTACGGGAGCAGAGACCCAGTACTTC. Protein sequence: CASRFTGAETQYF.

Regarding this clonotype: One end of the junction is discordant with germline, which a read error may explain. The genes are TRBV20-1 and TRBJ2-7; 9 nucleotides agree with TRBD2. This CDR3 contains 11 residues. Germline-derived CDR1 and CDR2 are DFQATT and SNEGSKA (reference sequence). The CDR3 DNA reads TGCAGTGCTAGAGAGCAGCGGGAGGTGCACTTC. Protein: CSAREQREVHF.

This rearrangement joins TRBV12-3 or TRBV12-4 to TRBJ1-5, with 8 bases fitting TRBD1. Losses at the gene ends were 5 bases for V and 6 bases for J; bases not matched to a gene: 6. The CDR3 is 14 residues long. CDR3 sequence: CASSLTGGIQPQHF. The CDR3 DNA follows: TGTGCCAGCAGTCTAACAGGGGGGATTCAGCCCCAGCATTTT.

V usage is TRBV4-3 and J usage is TRBJ2-1; 8 bases line up with TRBD2. The CDR3 is 14 residues long. The ends lost 0 bases at V and 10 bases at J; junction bases unmatched: 5. The germline V gene encodes CDR1 LGHNA and CDR2 YSLEER. CDR3 loop: CASSQDRASGEQFF. CDR3 coding DNA: TGCGCCAGCAGCCAAGATCGGGCTAGCGGGGAGCAGTTCTTC.

This rearrangement joins TRBV12-3 or TRBV12-4 to TRBJ1-3; no reliable D call. The V end lost 6 bases, the J end lost 0 bases, and 9 bases lay between the germline ends. CDR3 length equals 14 residues. CDR3 sequence (DNA): TGTGCCAGCAGCGTCCCGGGCTCTGGAAACACCATATATTTT. Translating gives CASSVPGSGNTIYF.

This clonotype was recorded a few times. The chain links TRBV6-5 to TRBJ2-7, with unresolved D. Germline values: CDR1 MNHEY, CDR2 SVGAGI. V shed 2 bases and J shed 1 base, with 6 bases lying between them. The CDR3 sequence is 13 residues long. Here the CDR3 reads CASSYVGSYEQYF. Here the CDR3 DNA reads TGTGCCAGCAGTTACGTAGGTTCCTACGAGCAGTACTTC.

The chain recombines TRBV28 with TRBJ1-2; D remains ambiguous. This CDR3 is built from 15 residues. In germline, CDR1 is MDHEN, CDR2 SYDVKM. V was shortened by 6 bases and J by 5 bases, with 19 bases between the two germline ends. Written as DNA, the CDR3 is TGTGCCAGCAGCCGCACGGAACGAGTGGGATATGGCTACACCTTC. Translating gives CASSRTERVGYGYTF.

This clonotype was observed many times. The gene calls are TRBV5-5 and TRBJ1-2; TRBD1 agrees at 8 bases. CDR1 and CDR2 from the germline V gene are SGHKS and YYEKEE (reference sequence). This CDR3 is built from 13 residues. The J segment lost 5 bases and the V segment lost 0 bases, leaving 0 bases of the junction unmatched. CDR3 nucleotides: TGTGCCAGCAGCTTGGGGACAGGGTATGGCTACACCTTC. Translated, it gives CASSLGTGYGYTF.

The chain carries TRBV29-1 and TRBJ2-5; D is ambiguous. The CDR3 covers 12 residues. V was shortened by 4 bases and J by 2 bases, with 8 bases between the two germline ends. Germline V gives CDR1 SQVTM, CDR2 ANQGSEA. For the CDR3, the DNA is TGCAGCGTTGTAAGGGTTCAAGAGACCCAGTACTTC. Amino acid sequence: CSVVRVQETQYF.